Below, one TCR beta chain is given with its context. CDR3 size: 14 residues. In germline, CDR1 is MNHEY, CDR2 SVGAGI. V lost 3 bases to trimming and J lost 0 bases, with 8 bases between them. The sample originates from a study of neoadjuvant anti-PD-1 for oral cavity cancer. TCRdb's copy holds only in-frame clones and misses some; the assay was immunoSEQ multiplex PCR. The data contain some 66,000 clones, around four fifths of them seen just once; the ten biggest clones take up 3% to 3.5%. This material consisted of PBMCs, taken before nivolumab (anti-PD-1) treatment. The V gene is TRBV6-5, the J gene TRBJ1-1; D uncertain. The TCR originated in a person aged 35-79 years with oral cavity squamous cell carcinoma. The CDR3 DNA sequence: TGTGCCAGCAGTTATGGAGTGCTGAACACTGAAGCTTTCTTT. This encodes CASSYGVLNTEAFF.